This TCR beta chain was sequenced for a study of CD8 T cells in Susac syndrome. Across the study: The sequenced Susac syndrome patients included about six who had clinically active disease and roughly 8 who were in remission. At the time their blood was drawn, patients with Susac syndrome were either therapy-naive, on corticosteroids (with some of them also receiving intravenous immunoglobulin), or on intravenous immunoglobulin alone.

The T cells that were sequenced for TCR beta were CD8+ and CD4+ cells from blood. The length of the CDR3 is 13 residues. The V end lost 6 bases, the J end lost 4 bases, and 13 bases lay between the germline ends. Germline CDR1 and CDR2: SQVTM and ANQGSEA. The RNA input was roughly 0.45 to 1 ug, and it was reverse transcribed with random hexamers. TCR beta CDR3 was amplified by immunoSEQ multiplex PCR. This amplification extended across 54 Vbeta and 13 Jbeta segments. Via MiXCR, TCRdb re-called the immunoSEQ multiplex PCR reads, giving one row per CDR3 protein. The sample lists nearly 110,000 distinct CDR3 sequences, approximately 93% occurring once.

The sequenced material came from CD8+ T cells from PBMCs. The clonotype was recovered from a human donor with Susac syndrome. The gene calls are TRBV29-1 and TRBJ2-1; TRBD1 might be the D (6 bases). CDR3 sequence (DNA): TGCAGCGTAATAACCGGGACATACAATGAGCAGTTCTTC. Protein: CSVITGTYNEQFF.